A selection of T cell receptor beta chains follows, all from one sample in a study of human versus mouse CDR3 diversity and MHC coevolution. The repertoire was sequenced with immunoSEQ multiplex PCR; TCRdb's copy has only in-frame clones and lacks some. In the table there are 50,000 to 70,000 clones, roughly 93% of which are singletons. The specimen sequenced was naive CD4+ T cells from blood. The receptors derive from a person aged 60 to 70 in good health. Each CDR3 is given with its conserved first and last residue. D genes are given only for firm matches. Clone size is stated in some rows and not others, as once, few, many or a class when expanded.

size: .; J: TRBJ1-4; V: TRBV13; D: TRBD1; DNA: TGTGCCAGCAGCGTCAACAGGGGGTTTGATGAAAAACTGTTTTTT; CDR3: CASSVNRGFDEKLFF
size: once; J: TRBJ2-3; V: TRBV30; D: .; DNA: TGTGCCTGGAGTCTTGTTTCTAGCACAGATACGCAGTATTTT; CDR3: CAWSLVSSTDTQYF
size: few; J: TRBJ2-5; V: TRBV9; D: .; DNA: TGTGCCAGCAGCGTAGCCCCCGACAGTCTTGAGACCCAGTACTTC; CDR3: CASSVAPDSLETQYF
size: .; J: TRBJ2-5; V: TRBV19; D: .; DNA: TGTGCCAGTAGTACCCGCAGGGGCGGACAAGAGACCCAGTACTTC; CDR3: CASSTRRGGQETQYF
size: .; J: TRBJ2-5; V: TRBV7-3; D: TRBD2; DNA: TGTGCCAGCAGCCCTCTCGGGGGGGGCCAAGAGACCCAGTACTTC; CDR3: CASSPLGGGQETQYF
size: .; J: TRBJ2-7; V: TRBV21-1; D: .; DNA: TGTGCCAGCAGCGAGACTAGCGGGCCTCACTACGAGCAGTACTTC; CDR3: CASSETSGPHYEQYF
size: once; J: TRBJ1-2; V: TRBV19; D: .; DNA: TGTGCCAGTACCGACACCACGCTCGACAGTTTCTATGGCTACACCTTC; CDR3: CASTDTTLDSFYGYTF
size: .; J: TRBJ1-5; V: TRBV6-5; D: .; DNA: TGTGCCAGCAGTCGCGGACAGAGCAATCAGCCCCAGCATTTT; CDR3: CASSRGQSNQPQHF
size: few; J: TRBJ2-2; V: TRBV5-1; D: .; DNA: TGCGCCAGCAGCTTGACAGGTCTAGAAACCGGGGAGCTGTTTTTT; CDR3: CASSLTGLETGELFF
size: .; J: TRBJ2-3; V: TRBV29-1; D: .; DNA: TGCAGCGTTGAAGATCAACTAGCTAGCACAGATACGCAGTATTTT; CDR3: CSVEDQLASTDTQYF
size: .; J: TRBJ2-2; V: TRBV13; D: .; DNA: TGTGCCAGCAGCTTAGGCCAGGGGCCAAACACCGGGGAGCTGTTTTTT; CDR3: CASSLGQGPNTGELFF
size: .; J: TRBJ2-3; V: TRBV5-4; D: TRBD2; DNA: TGTGCCAGCAGCTTCCGAGCGGGACCAGATACGCAGTATTTT; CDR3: CASSFRAGPDTQYF
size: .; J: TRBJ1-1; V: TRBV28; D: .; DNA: TGTGCCAGCAGTTTCAGGGCGCACACTGAAGCTTTCTTT; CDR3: CASSFRAHTEAFF
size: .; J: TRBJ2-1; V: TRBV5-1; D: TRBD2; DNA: TGCGCCAGCAGCTTGAGCACGGGAGGGGGGATTGAGCAGTTCTTC; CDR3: CASSLSTGGGIEQFF
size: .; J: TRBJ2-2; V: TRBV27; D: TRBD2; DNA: TGTGCCAGCAGTTTATCCGGGAGGGTCACCGGGGAGCTGTTTTTT; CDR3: CASSLSGRVTGELFF
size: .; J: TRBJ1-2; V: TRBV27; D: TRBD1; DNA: TGTGCCAGCAGTCCCTGGACAGGGGGCGACTATGGCTACACCTTC; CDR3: CASSPWTGGDYGYTF
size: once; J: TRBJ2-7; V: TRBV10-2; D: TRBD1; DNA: TGCGCCAGCAGGACAGGGGGCGCTTCCTACGAGCAGTACTTC; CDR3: CASRTGGASYEQYF
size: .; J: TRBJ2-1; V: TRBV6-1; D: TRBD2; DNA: TGTGCCAGCAGGCGACTAGCGGGAGCCGGCAATGAACAGTTCTTC; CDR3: CASRRLAGAGNEQFF
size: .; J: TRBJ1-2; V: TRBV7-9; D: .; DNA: TGTGCCAGCAGCTTAGGTGGGACGGGGGGCTCCTATGGCTACACCTTC; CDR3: CASSLGGTGGSYGYTF